The clone carrying this TCR beta chain was detected a few times. The antigen is not known. The data belong to a study of response to subunit inactivated influenza vaccine. Study-wide points: Authors suggested each seasonal flu vaccination may recruit only limited numbers of new T cells.

TCRdb re-called the RT-PCR reads with MiXCR, one entry per CDR3 protein. This table holds about 800,000 distinct CDR3 sequences, over 20% found once. The receptor was derived from a middle-aged man who received an inactivated influenza vaccine. Here the sequenced sample was PBMCs from blood, taken more than 4 days after vaccination.

The CDR3 reads CASTGTFRAGDTGELFF. CDR3 nucleotide sequence: TGTGCCAGCACTGGGACGTTTCGGGCGGGAGACACCGGGGAGCTGTTTTTT. The V call is TRBV6-1, the J call TRBJ2-2, with 7 bases identical to TRBD2. CDR1 is MNHNS, CDR2 SASEGT, per germline. The CDR3 spans 17 residues. V trimming: 7 bases; J trimming: 3 bases; junction bases outside the gene matches: 14.